These 27 T cell receptor beta chains were sequenced from one sample in a study of blood T cells in healthy people across ages. Alongside a J-beta primer mix, a sample-barcoded 5' primer served in a second PCR lasting about 6 to 12 cycles. TCRdb re-called the 5' RACE reads through MiXCR, storing one row per CDR3 protein. The data contain 1.5 million or so distinct CDR3 sequences, approximately 43% of them singletons. Sample: blood. The source is a woman between 18 and 29 years old in good health.

A few counts support this clonotype. The genes are TRBV28 and TRBJ2-1; the D is unclear. The CDR3 length is 14 residues. Germline values: CDR1 MDHEN, CDR2 SYDVKM. V was cut by 4 bases and J by 9 bases, with 16 bases left in between. The CDR3 loop is CASSSPYPWSEQFF. The CDR3 nucleotides read TGTGCCAGCAGTTCTCCCTATCCCTGGAGTGAGCAGTTCTTC.

The chain employs TRBV7-2 and TRBJ1-2; tentatively, D is TRBD1 (6 bases). Trimming cost V 4 bases and J 6 bases, with 18 bases left between them. Germline CDR1 and CDR2: SGHTA and FQGNSA. The length of the CDR3 is 15 residues. The CDR3 region has the DNA TGTGCCAGCAGCTCCAACATGGACAGTATCCATGGCTACACCTTC. As protein: CASSSNMDSIHGYTF.

The J gene is TRBJ2-2, the V gene TRBV5-1, with 9 bases that match TRBD1. Germline V gene lookup returns CDR1 SGHRS and CDR2 YFSETQ. This CDR3 is 16 amino acids long. The J segment lost 0 bases and the V segment lost 5 bases, leaving 5 bases of the junction unmatched. The CDR3: CASRQQGAPNTGELFF. CDR3 nucleotides: TGCGCCAGCAGACAACAGGGGGCGCCGAACACCGGGGAGCTGTTTTTT.

The rearrangement uses TRBV10-3 and TRBJ2-1; 10 nucleotides match TRBD2. Germline V gene lookup returns CDR1 ENHRY and CDR2 SYGVKD. The CDR3 is made up of 18 amino acids. V trimming: 5 bases; J trimming: 0 bases; junction bases outside the gene matches: 10. CDR3 loop: CAISIVAGGPSSYNEQFF. In DNA form, the CDR3 reads TGTGCCATCAGTATTGTAGCGGGGGGTCCGAGCTCCTACAATGAGCAGTTCTTC.

This clonotype came up a few times. The chain carries TRBV20-1 and TRBJ2-3; D unclear. Germline V CDR1 and CDR2: DFQATT, SNEGSKA (reference sequence). Trimming stripped 6 bases from V and 2 bases from J, with 15 bases between. The CDR3 consists of 14 residues. CDR3 sequence: CSAYPVGVTDTQYF. For the CDR3, the DNA is TGCAGTGCGTACCCTGTGGGCGTCACAGATACGCAGTATTTT.

This clonotype was counted ten times or more. V gene TRBV20-1 combines with J gene TRBJ2-1; D may be TRBD2 (5 bases). CDR3 length: 16 residues. Trimming cost V 0 bases and J 0 bases, with 12 bases left between them. The germline gives CDR1 DFQATT, CDR2 SNEGSKA (reference sequence). The CDR3 reads CSARDRSGSSYNEQFF. CDR3 DNA sequence: TGCAGTGCTAGAGATCGGAGCGGAAGCTCCTACAATGAGCAGTTCTTC.

There are a few counts of this clonotype. This sequence joins TRBV20-1 and TRBJ2-1; D perhaps matches TRBD2 (6 bases). Germline V gene lookup returns CDR1 DFQATT and CDR2 SNEGSKA (reference sequence). V shed 0 bases and J shed 0 bases, with 12 bases lying between them. The CDR3 is 16 amino acids. The chain's CDR3 is CSARDRGAGSYNEQFF. CDR3 DNA sequence: TGCAGTGCTAGAGATAGGGGAGCGGGCTCCTACAATGAGCAGTTCTTC.

The chain combines TRBV5-4 with TRBJ2-3; either TRBD1 or TRBD2 may fit D (6 bases each). Germline assignment: CDR1 SGHNT and CDR2 YYREEE (reference sequence). V shed 0 bases and J shed 2 bases, with 10 bases lying between them. The CDR3 covers 15 residues. The DNA of the CDR3 is TGTGCCAGCAGCTTGGCCGGGGGACACACAGATACGCAGTATTTT. As protein: CASSLAGGHTDTQYF.

V is TRBV7-2 and J is TRBJ2-7; D possibly corresponds to TRBD2 (6 bases). The V gene's germline CDR1 is SGHTA and CDR2 FQGNSA. The CDR3 consists of 16 residues. Trimming removed 1 base from V and 7 bases from J, with 20 bases in between. The CDR3 nucleotides are TGTGCCAGCAGCTTAGTCCCCGGGGCGGACTACAATGAGCAGTACTTC. This translates into CASSLVPGADYNEQYF.

This chain connects TRBV3-1 to TRBJ2-5, with D possibly TRBD1 on 6 matching bases. CDR3 size: 14 residues. CDR1 LGHDT and CDR2 YNNKEL come from the germline V gene (reference sequence). Trimming cost V 3 bases and J 4 bases, with 12 bases left between them. CDR3 nucleotide sequence: TGTGCCAGCAGCCAGGCCACAGGGAGAGAGACCCAGTACTTC. This sequence encodes CASSQATGRETQYF.

This clonotype is a singleton in its sample. The chain uses TRBV10-3 and TRBJ2-4; possible D gene TRBD2, 6 bases. The J call may be incorrect, as the DNA end agrees better with TRBJ2-7. This CDR3 contains 13 residues. Germline CDR1 is ENHRY and CDR2 is SYGVKD. The CDR3 region has the DNA TGTGCCATCAGTCCGGGGGAAGCCTACGAGCAGTACTTC. Protein: CAISPGEAYEQYF.

This clonotype was picked up a small number of times. The gene calls are TRBV2 and TRBJ2-3, with D unresolved. V dropped 6 bases and J dropped 2 bases, with 15 bases sitting between them. The CDR3 extends over 15 amino acids. CDR1 and CDR2 (germline): SNHLY, FYNNEI. The CDR3 reads CASSESQVFTDTQYF. DNA for the CDR3: TGTGCCAGCAGCGAGTCGCAGGTCTTCACAGATACGCAGTATTTT.

The V gene is TRBV28, the J gene TRBJ1-5, with D uncertain. This CDR3 region has 15 residues. CDR1 and CDR2 from the germline V gene are MDHEN and SYDVKM. Deletions cut 5 bases from V and 5 bases from J, with 16 bases between. The CDR3, as DNA: TGTGCCAGCAGTGATACTGGGCCAGTCGATCAGCCCCAGCATTTT. It specifies CASSDTGPVDQPQHF.

This sequence joins TRBV18 and TRBJ2-3, with TRBD1 matching 7 bases. CDR1 KGHSH and CDR2 LQKENI come from the germline V gene. With V trimmed by 8 bases and J by 1 base, 6 bases remained unmatched. The CDR3 consists of 14 residues. In DNA form, the CDR3 reads TGTGCCAGCACGCTTACAGGGGGCACAGATACGCAGTATTTT. Its protein product is CASTLTGGTDTQYF.

The CDR3 sequence: CASSRTSGLGDEQYF. Here the CDR3 DNA reads TGTGCCAGCAGCCGGACTAGCGGGTTGGGCGATGAGCAGTACTTC. The V and J genes are TRBV4-2 and TRBJ2-5, with 11 bases identical to TRBD2. Germline loops: CDR1 LGHNA, CDR2 YNFKEQ. The CDR3 is made up of 15 amino acids. Unmatched junction bases numbered 12, after V lost 4 bases and J lost 11 bases.

This clonotype was seen ten or more times. The rearrangement uses TRBV7-2 and TRBJ1-4, with a possible D match to TRBD1 (5 bases). Germline CDR1 is SGHTA and CDR2 is FQGNSA. This CDR3 region has 14 residues. The V and J ends lost 6 bases and 7 bases respectively, with 15 bases between them. The CDR3 spells CASSLDRGGEKLFF. The CDR3 DNA follows: TGTGCCAGCAGTCTCGACCGGGGGGGTGAAAAACTGTTTTTT.

In its sample, this clonotype was seen once. DNA of the CDR3: TGCGCCAGCAGAGCCCTTGGGAAATCCTACGAGCAGTACTTC. Translating it yields CASRALGKSYEQYF. This sequence joins TRBV4-1 and TRBJ2-7; no reliable D call. V gave up 6 bases and J gave up 1 base, with 13 bases separating them. The CDR3 runs 14 residues. Germline-derived CDR1 and CDR2 are MGHRA and YSYEKL.

This chain links TRBV9 with TRBJ1-2, with D unclear. V gave up 0 bases and J gave up 8 bases, with 8 bases separating them. Germline-derived CDR1 and CDR2 are SGDLS and YYNGEE. The CDR3 runs 12 residues. The CDR3 spells CASSVVEEGYTF. For the CDR3, the DNA is TGTGCCAGCAGCGTAGTAGAGGAGGGCTACACCTTC.

This sequence joins TRBV12-3 or TRBV12-4 and TRBJ1-1, with D unclear. This CDR3 spans 14 amino acids. V shed 6 bases and J shed 3 bases, with 14 bases lying between them. CDR3 DNA: TGTGCCAGCAGACCGATCGGGCTAGACACTGAAGCTTTCTTT. It is translated as CASRPIGLDTEAFF.

This clonotype was seen ten or more times. V gene TRBV10-3 combines with J gene TRBJ1-2; no definite D call. Trimming shortened V by 4 bases and J by 4 bases, and 10 bases separated the two germline ends. The CDR3 length is 13 residues. The germline gives CDR1 ENHRY, CDR2 SYGVKD. The CDR3 bases are TGTGCCATCAGTGGCCCCGGATTCTATGGCTACACCTTC. Translating gives CAISGPGFYGYTF.

In its sample, this clonotype was seen a few times. The chain employs TRBV7-9 and TRBJ2-1; D is tentatively TRBD1 or TRBD2 (6 bases each). Germline values: CDR1 SEHNR, CDR2 FQNEAQ (reference sequence). The V and J ends lost 7 bases and 7 bases respectively, with 17 bases between them. This CDR3 spans 14 amino acids. CDR3 residues: CASTVRGAGNEQFF. CDR3 DNA sequence: TGTGCCAGCACCGTAAGGGGGGCGGGGAATGAGCAGTTCTTC.

The rearrangement uses TRBV7-2 and TRBJ1-2, with 8 bases fitting TRBD1. The CDR3 is 13 amino acids. The germline V gene encodes CDR1 SGHTA and CDR2 FQGNSA. V lost 5 bases, J lost 6 bases, and 5 bases stayed unmatched. The CDR3 spells CASSPTGANGYTF. The CDR3 DNA sequence: TGTGCCAGCAGCCCGACAGGGGCTAATGGCTACACCTTC.

The J gene is TRBJ2-3, the V gene TRBV20-1, with 11 positions matching TRBD2. CDR1 is DFQATT and CDR2 is SNEGSKA in the germline V gene (reference sequence). The CDR3 is 16 residues long. Trimming at V came to 3 bases and at J to 2 bases, leaving 7 bases not matched to a gene. The CDR3 sequence is CSARAGLAVPTDTQYF. In DNA form, the CDR3 reads TGCAGTGCTAGGGCGGGACTAGCGGTCCCCACAGATACGCAGTATTTT.

V gene TRBV15 combines with J gene TRBJ2-5; unclear D gene. Germline lookup yields CDR1 LNHNV and CDR2 YYDKDF (reference sequence). Trimming shortened V by 3 bases and J by 5 bases, and 13 bases separated the two germline ends. This CDR3 region has 14 residues. CDR3 DNA: TGTGCCACCAGCAGTCTTGCACCAGGCGAGACCCAGTACTTC. Translation gives CATSSLAPGETQYF.

This chain connects TRBV7-2 to TRBJ1-2; D not certain. Trimming left V 0 bases short and J 7 bases short, with 12 bases between. CDR1 and CDR2 (germline): SGHTA, FQGNSA. The CDR3 has 14 residues. The CDR3: CASSLALRRSGYTF. In DNA, the CDR3 is TGTGCCAGCAGCTTAGCGTTACGGCGCAGTGGCTACACCTTC.

The chain links TRBV7-2 to TRBJ1-1, with D possibly being TRBD1 (6 bases). CDR3 length: 15 residues. V was cut by 3 bases and J by 3 bases, with 14 bases left in between. CDR1 is SGHTA, CDR2 FQGNSA, per germline. In nucleotides, the CDR3 is TGTGCCAGCAGCTTGGCTCCCAGGGGATACACTGAAGCTTTCTTT. Encoded protein: CASSLAPRGYTEAFF.

The chain links TRBV30 to TRBJ2-7; 13 nucleotides match TRBD2. The J call may be faulty, since TRBJ2-5 better matches the DNA end. The CDR3 runs to 15 residues. CDR1 and CDR2 from the germline V gene are GTSNPN and SVGIG (reference sequence). The CDR3 DNA sequence: TGTGCCTGGAGGATACTAGCGGGGGGGCCGCAGACCCAGTACTTC. Translation gives CAWRILAGGPQTQYF.